This TCR beta chain stems from a study of blood T cell repertoires in COVID-19. Study details: The study drew acute and convalescent COVID-19 samples from the United States, Italy and Spain.

Generated by immunoSEQ multiplex PCR, the TCRdb table keeps only in-frame clones and is missing some. Of about 210,000 clones in the sample, 88% were seen once. CDR1 SGHRS and CDR2 YFSETQ come from the germline V gene. This CDR3 is built from 12 residues. The germline V and J ends were trimmed by 1 base and 4 bases, with 6 bases remaining between them. Material: peripheral blood. This chain joins TRBV5-1 and TRBJ2-7; D gene unclear. This TCR was recovered from a man aged 35 to 55 with acute or convalescent COVID-19. CDR3 DNA sequence: TGCGCCAGCAGCTTGAGTCAGTACGAGCAGTACTTC. This encodes CASSLSQYEQYF. The full variable domain, with the rest looked up from reference TRBV5-1 and TRBJ2-7, is KAGVTQTPRYLIKTRGQQVTLSCSPISGHRSVSWYQQTPGQGLQFLFEYFSETQRNKGNFPGRFSGRQFSNSRSEMNVSTLELGDSALYLCASSLSQYEQYFGPGTRLTVT.